The 3 T cell receptor beta chains presented below share a single source sample, sequenced in a study of blood T cell repertoires in COVID-19. Clones were read by immunoSEQ multiplex PCR, and TCRdb kept only the in-frame ones, dropping some. The sample lists 110,000 or so clones; 88% were seen once. Source material: peripheral blood. These receptors all come from a human donor in a cohort sampled during active COVID-19.

This clone appeared many times. V is TRBV9 and J is TRBJ2-7, with D perhaps TRBD2 (5 bases). The germline V and J ends were trimmed by 3 bases and 0 bases, with 13 bases remaining between them. Germline CDR1 SGDLS, CDR2 YYNGEE. The CDR3 length is 15 residues. DNA of the CDR3: TGTGCCAGCAGCGCCCCCCGGCGGGTCTCCTACGAGCAGTACTTC. Its translation is CASSAPRRVSYEQYF. Together with reference TRBV9 and TRBJ2-7, the CDR3 gives the full variable domain: DSGVTQTPKHLITATGQRVTLRCSPRSGDLSVYWYQQSLDQGLQFLIQYYNGEERAKGNILERFSAQQFPDLHSELNLSSLELGDSALYFCASSAPRRVSYEQYFGPGTRLTVT.

The J gene is TRBJ2-1, the V gene TRBV5-6; 12 nucleotides match TRBD1. V lost 4 bases, J lost 8 bases, and 4 bases stayed unmatched. Per the germline V gene, CDR1 is SGHDT and CDR2 is YYEEEE. This CDR3 has 14 amino acids. CDR3 protein: CASSRGQGADEQFF. The CDR3 region has the DNA TGTGCCAGCAGCCGGGGACAGGGGGCGGATGAGCAGTTCTTC.

This chain connects TRBV2 to TRBJ2-1; D not resolved. Germline V gives CDR1 SNHLY, CDR2 FYNNEI. The CDR3 consists of 13 residues. Trimming pared 5 bases from V and 10 bases from J, leaving 15 bases between. CDR3 amino acids: CASSPTGLGEQFF. CDR3 bases: TGTGCCAGCAGTCCGACTGGTCTAGGAGAGCAGTTCTTC.